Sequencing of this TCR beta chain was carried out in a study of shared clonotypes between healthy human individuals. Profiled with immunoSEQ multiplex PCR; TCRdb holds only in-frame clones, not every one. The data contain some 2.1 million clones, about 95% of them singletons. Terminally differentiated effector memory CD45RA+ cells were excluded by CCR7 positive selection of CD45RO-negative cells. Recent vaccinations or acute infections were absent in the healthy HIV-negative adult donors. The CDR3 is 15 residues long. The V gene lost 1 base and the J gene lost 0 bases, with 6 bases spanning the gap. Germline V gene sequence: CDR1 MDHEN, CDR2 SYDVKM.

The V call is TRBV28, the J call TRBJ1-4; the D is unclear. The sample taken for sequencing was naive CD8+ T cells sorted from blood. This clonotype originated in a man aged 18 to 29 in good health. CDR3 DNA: TGTGCCAGCAGTTTATCGTGGGCAACTAATGAAAAACTGTTTTTT. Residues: CASSLSWATNEKLFF.